What follows are 5 T cell receptor beta chains derived from one specimen sequenced in a study of blood T cells in healthy people across ages. Alongside a J-beta primer mix, a sample-barcoded 5' primer served in a second PCR lasting about 7 to 11 cycles. TCRdb redid the calling of the 5' RACE reads with MiXCR, one entry per CDR3 protein. This sample yields 650,000 to 800,000 distinct CDR3 sequences, of which about 50% are seen a single time; about 13% belongs to the top ten. The sample consisted of blood. These receptor sequences come from an elderly woman in good health.

CDR3 in amino acids: CSARDWPGSVYEQFF. The DNA of the CDR3 is TGCAGTGCTAGAGATTGGCCAGGGTCTGTGTATGAGCAGTTCTTC. The chain is built from TRBV20-1 and TRBJ2-1; a possible D gene is TRBD1 (5 bases). CDR3 length: 15 residues. Germline V gene sequence: CDR1 DFQATT, CDR2 SNEGSKA (reference sequence). V lost 0 bases and J lost 8, with 17 bases in between.

This clonotype was recorded many times. The genes are TRBV6-5 and TRBJ1-6, with D uncertain. CDR3 length equals 13 residues. V was trimmed by 2 bases and J by 8 bases, leaving 7 bases between them. Germline V CDR1 and CDR2: MNHEY, SVGAGI. The DNA for the CDR3 is TGTGCCAGCAGTTACCTTATGGATTCACCCCTCCACTTT. It encodes CASSYLMDSPLHF.

This chain links TRBV30 with TRBJ2-3; possibly TRBD2 for D (6 bases). The CDR3 spans 13 residues. The germline V gene has CDR1 GTSNPN and CDR2 SVGIG (reference sequence). V gave up 5 bases and J gave up 2 bases, with 11 bases separating them. Written as DNA, the CDR3 is TGTGCCTGGCTGGGACTGATCACAGATACGCAGTATTTT. Translation gives CAWLGLITDTQYF.

This chain joins TRBV6-4 and TRBJ2-1; 9 bases fit TRBD2. The V gene end was trimmed by 2 bases and the J gene end by 6 bases; junction bases not matched to a gene: 2. The CDR3 contains 14 residues. Germline V gene lookup returns CDR1 MRHNA and CDR2 SNTAGT. This CDR3 reads CASSDGTSTNEQFF. The CDR3 DNA reads TGTGCCAGCAGTGACGGGACTAGCACCAATGAGCAGTTCTTC.

With regard to this clonotype: This may arise from a read error, as a much more abundant clone is one base away. This chain links TRBV29-1 with TRBJ2-6, with D possibly being TRBD1 (6 bases). This CDR3 is 15 amino acids long. Per the germline V gene, CDR1 is SQVTM and CDR2 is ANQGSEA. The CDR3 DNA reads TGCAGCGCTCGGACAGCGAGCTCTGGGGCCAACGTCCCGACTTTC. This sequence encodes CSARTASSGANVPTF.